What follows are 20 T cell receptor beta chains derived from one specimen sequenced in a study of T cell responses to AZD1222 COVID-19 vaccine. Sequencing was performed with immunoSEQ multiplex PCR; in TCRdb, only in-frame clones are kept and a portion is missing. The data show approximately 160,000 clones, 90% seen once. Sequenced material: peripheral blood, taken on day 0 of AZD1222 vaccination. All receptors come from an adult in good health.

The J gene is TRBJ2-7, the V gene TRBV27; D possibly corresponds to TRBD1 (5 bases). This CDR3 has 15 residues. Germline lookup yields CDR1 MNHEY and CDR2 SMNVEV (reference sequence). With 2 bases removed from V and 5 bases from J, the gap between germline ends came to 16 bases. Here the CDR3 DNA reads TGTGCCAGCAGTTTAGGCTGGGGCCGCTGGGACGAGCAGTACTTC. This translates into CASSLGWGRWDEQYF.

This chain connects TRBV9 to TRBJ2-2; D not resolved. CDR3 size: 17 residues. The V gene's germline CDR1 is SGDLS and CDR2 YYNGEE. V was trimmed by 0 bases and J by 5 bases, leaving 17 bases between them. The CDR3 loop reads CASSVGGVGLGTGELFF. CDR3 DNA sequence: TGTGCCAGCAGCGTAGGTGGGGTGGGCCTTGGGACCGGGGAGCTGTTTTTT.

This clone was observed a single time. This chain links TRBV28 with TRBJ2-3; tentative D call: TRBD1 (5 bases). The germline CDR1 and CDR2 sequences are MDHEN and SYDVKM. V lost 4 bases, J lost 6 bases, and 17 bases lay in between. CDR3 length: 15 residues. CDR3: CASSSPADAGDTQYF. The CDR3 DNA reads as TGTGCCAGCAGTTCCCCCGCGGACGCAGGGGATACGCAGTATTTT.

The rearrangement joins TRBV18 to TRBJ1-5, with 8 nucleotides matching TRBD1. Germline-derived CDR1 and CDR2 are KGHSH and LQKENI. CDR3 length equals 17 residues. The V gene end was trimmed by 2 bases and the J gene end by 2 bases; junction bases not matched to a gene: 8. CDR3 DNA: TGTGCCAGCTCACCAAACCTCGTGGGACAGGGCAATCAGCCCCAGCATTTT. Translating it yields CASSPNLVGQGNQPQHF.

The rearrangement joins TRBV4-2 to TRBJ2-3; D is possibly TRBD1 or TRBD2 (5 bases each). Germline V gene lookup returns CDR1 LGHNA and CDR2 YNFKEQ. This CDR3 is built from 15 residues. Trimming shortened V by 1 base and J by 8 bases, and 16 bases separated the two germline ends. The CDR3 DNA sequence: TGTGCCAGCAGCCAAGCATGGGACGCCGACCTTACGCAGTATTTT. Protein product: CASSQAWDADLTQYF.

CDR3 DNA sequence: TGTGCCAGCAGCCTTAATGGGAGGGCCACTGAAGCTTTCTTT. This codes for CASSLNGRATEAFF. This chain links TRBV7-2 with TRBJ1-1; no definite D call. Germline loops: CDR1 SGHTA, CDR2 FQGNSA. CDR3 length equals 14 residues. Trimming removed 5 bases at V and 4 bases at J, with 14 bases between. Full variable domain (rest looked up from reference TRBV7-2 and TRBJ1-1): GAGVSQSPSNKVTEKGKDVELRCDPISGHTALYWYRQSLGQGLEFLIYFQGNSAPDKSGLPSDRFSAERTGGSVSTLTIQRTQQEDSAVYLCASSLNGRATEAFFGQGTRLTVV.

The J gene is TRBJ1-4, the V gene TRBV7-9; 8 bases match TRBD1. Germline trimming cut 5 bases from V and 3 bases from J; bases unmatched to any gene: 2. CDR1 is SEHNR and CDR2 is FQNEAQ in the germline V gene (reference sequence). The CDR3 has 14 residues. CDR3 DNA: TGTGCCAGCAGCCCGGGACAGGCTAATGAAAAACTGTTTTTT. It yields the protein CASSPGQANEKLFF.

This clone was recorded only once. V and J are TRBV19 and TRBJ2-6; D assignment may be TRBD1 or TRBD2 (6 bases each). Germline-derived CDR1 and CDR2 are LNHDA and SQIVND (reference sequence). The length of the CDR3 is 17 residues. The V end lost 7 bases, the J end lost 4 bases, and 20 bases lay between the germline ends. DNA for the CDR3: TGTGCCAGTACCACGGTGGGGGGCGCGGGCGGGGCCAACGTCCTGACTTTC. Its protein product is CASTTVGGAGGANVLTF.

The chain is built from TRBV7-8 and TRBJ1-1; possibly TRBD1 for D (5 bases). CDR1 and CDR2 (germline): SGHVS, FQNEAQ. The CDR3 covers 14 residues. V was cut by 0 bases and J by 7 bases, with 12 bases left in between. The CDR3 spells CASSLARSGVEAFF. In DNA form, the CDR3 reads TGTGCCAGCAGCTTAGCACGGTCGGGGGTTGAAGCTTTCTTT.

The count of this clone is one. In DNA, the CDR3 is TGTGCCAGCAGTTTAGACATCAGAACCTACGAGCAGTACTTC. Protein product: CASSLDIRTYEQYF. The chain employs TRBV27 and TRBJ2-7; no clear D. CDR1 MNHEY and CDR2 SMNVEV come from the germline V gene (reference sequence). This CDR3 is built from 14 residues. The V and J ends lost 2 bases and 2 bases respectively, with 10 bases between them.

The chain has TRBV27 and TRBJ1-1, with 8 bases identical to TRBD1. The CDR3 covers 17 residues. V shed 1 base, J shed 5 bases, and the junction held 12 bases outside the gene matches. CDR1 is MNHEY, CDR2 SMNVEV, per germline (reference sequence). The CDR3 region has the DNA TGTGCCAGCAGTTTATTTAAACTCCCGGACAGGGCTACTGAAGCTTTCTTT. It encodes CASSLFKLPDRATEAFF.

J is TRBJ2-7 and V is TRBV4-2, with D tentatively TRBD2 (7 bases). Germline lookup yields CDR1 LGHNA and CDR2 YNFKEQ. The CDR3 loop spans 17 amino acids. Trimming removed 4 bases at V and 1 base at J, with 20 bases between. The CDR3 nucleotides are TGTGCCAGCAGCCCTACCAAAGGGGGGGGGCTGTCCTACGAGCAGTACTTC. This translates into CASSPTKGGGLSYEQYF.

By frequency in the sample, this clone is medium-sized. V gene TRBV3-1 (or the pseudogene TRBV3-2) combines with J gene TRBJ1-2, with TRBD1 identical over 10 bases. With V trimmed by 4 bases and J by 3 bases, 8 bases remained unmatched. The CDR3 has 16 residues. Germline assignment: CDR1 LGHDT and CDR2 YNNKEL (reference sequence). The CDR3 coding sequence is TGTGCCAGCAGCCCCAGTCGGGACAGGGGTTACTATGGCTACACCTTC. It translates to CASSPSRDRGYYGYTF.

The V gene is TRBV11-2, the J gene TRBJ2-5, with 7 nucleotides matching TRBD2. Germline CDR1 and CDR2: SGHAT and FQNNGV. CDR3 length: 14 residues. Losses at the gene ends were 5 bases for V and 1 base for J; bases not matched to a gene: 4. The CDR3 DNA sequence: TGTGCCAGCAGCCCTCGACTAGCCCAAGAGACCCAGTACTTC. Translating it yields CASSPRLAQETQYF. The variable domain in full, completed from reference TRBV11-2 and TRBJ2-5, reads EAGVAQSPRYKIIEKRQSVAFWCNPISGHATLYWYQQILGQGPKLLIQFQNNGVVDDSQLPKDRFSAERLKGVDSTLKIQPAKLEDSAVYLCASSPRLAQETQYFGPGTRLLVL.

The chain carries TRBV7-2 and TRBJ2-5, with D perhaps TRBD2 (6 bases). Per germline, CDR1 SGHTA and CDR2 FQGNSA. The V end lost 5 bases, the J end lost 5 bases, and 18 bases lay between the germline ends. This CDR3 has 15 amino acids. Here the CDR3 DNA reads TGTGCCAGCAGCCGGACCGGGACGGCGGGGGAGACCCAGTACTTC. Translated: CASSRTGTAGETQYF.

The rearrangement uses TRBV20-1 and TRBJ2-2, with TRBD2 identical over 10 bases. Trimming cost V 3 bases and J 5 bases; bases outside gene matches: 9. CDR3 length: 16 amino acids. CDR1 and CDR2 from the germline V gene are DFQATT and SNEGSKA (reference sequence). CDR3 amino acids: CSASIPRTSGTGELFF. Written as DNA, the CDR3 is TGCAGTGCTAGTATTCCGCGGACTAGCGGTACCGGGGAGCTGTTTTTT.

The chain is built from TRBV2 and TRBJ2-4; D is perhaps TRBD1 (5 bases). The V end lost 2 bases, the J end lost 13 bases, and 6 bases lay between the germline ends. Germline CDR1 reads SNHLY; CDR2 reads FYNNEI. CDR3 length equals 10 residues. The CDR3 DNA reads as TGTGCCAGCAGTGAAAAGGGGCAGTACTTC. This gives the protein CASSEKGQYF.

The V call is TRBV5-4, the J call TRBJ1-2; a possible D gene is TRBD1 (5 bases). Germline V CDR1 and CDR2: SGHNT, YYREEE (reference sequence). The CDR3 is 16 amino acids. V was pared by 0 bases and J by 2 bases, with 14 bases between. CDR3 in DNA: TGTGCCAGCAGCTTGGGAGGTTTGGACAAAAACTATGGCTACACCTTC. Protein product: CASSLGGLDKNYGYTF.

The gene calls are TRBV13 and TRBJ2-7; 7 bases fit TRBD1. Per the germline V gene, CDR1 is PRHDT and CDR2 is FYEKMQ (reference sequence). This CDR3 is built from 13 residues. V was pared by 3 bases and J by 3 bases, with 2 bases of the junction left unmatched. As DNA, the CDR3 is TGTGCCAGCAGCTTGAACAGGGGCTACGAGCAGTACTTC. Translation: CASSLNRGYEQYF.

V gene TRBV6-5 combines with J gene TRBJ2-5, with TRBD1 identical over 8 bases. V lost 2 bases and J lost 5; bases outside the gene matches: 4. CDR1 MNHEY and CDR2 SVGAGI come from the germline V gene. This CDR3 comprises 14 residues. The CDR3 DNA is TGTGCCAGCAGTTACGGACAGGGTCCGGAGACCCAGTACTTC. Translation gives CASSYGQGPETQYF.